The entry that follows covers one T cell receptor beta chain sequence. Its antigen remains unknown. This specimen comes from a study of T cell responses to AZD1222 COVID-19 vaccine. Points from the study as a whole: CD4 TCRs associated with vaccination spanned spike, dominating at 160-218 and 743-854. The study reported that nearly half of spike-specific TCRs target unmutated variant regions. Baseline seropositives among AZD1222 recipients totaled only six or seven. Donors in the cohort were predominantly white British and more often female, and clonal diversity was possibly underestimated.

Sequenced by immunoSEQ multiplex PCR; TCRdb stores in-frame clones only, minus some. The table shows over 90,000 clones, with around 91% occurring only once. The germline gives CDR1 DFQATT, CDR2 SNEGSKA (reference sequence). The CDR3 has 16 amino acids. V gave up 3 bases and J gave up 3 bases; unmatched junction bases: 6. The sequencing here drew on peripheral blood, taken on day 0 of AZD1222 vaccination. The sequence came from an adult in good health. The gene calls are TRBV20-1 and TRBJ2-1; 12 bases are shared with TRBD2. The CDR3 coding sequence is TGCAGTGCTAGTGTACTAGCGGGAGGATTCTACAATGAGCAGTTCTTC. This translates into CSASVLAGGFYNEQFF.